The T cell receptor (beta chain) under discussion was sequenced for a study of PD-1 blockade in classical Hodgkin lymphoma. Time point noted: newly diagnosed, previously untreated cHL patient sample. Untreated, newly diagnosed classical Hodgkin lymphoma PBMCs were used for comparison. This clone was recorded once. Antigen: not known. General observations from the study: Reports described newly diagnosed patients as having lower baseline TCR diversity than healthy donors.

Produced via immunoSEQ multiplex PCR; TCRdb's table is partial and in-frame only. The data show 25,000 to 35,000 clones, 94% seen once. Material: peripheral blood mononuclear cells (PBMCs). The receptor was derived from a human donor with classical Hodgkin lymphoma.

As DNA, the CDR3 is TGTGCCAGTAGTATAGATCTTCTAGCTGGAGAGACCCAGTACTTC. Translating gives CASSIDLLAGETQYF. The V gene is TRBV19, the J gene TRBJ2-5; a weak D match, TRBD2 (5 bases). V lost 0 bases and J 4 bases, leaving 12 bases between the germline ends. CDR1 and CDR2 (germline): LNHDA, SQIVND (reference sequence). CDR3 length equals 15 residues. The full variable domain, its missing parts supplied by reference TRBV19 and TRBJ2-5, is DGGITQSPKYLFRKEGQNVTLSCEQNLNHDAMYWYRQDPGQGLRLIYYSQIVNDFQKGDIAEGYSVSREKKESFPLTVTSAQKNPTAFYLCASSIDLLAGETQYFGPGTRLLVL.